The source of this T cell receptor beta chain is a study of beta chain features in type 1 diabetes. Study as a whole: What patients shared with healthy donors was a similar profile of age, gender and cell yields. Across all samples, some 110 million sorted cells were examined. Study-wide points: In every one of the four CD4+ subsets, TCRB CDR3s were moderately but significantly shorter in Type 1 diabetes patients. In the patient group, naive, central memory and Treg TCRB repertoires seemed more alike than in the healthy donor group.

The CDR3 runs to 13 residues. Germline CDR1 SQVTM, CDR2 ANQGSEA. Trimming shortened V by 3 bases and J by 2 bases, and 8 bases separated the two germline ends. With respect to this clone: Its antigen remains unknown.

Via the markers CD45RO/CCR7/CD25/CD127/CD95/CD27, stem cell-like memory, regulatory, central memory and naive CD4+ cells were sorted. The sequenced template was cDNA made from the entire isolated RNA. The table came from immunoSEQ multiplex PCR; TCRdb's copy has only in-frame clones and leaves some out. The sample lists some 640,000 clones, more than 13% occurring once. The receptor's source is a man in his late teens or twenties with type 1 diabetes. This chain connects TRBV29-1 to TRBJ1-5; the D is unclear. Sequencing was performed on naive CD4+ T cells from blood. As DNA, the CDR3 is TGCAGCGTTGAGGGCAGTCGCAATCAGCCCCAGCATTTT. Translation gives CSVEGSRNQPQHF.